The clone carrying this TCR beta chain was seen more than once but under ten times. The sample comes from a study of cytomegalovirus exposure and HLA in healthy donors. Researchers ran the PCR with 60 Vbeta and 13 Jbeta primers. Sequencing used immunoSEQ multiplex PCR; TCRdb keeps in-frame clones, though not all of them. The table lists under 200,000 clones, about 76% of them singletons. CDR3 length: 15 residues. The V and J ends lost 5 bases and 5 bases, in that order; junction bases with no gene match: 7. The V gene's germline CDR1 is SGHNT and CDR2 YENEEA. Sequencing was carried out using PBMCs. The clonotype was recovered from a middle-aged woman in good health and CMV-seropositive. The V and J genes are TRBV11-3 and TRBJ2-5, with 11 bases lining up with TRBD2. The CDR3 here is CASSDSGRVWETQYF. CDR3 bases: TGTGCCAGCAGCGATAGCGGGAGGGTCTGGGAGACCCAGTACTTC. The full variable domain, its missing parts supplied by reference TRBV11-3 and TRBJ2-5, is EAGVVQSPRYKIIEKKQPVAFWCNPISGHNTLYWYLQNLGQGPELLIRYENEEAVDDSQLPKDRFSAERLKGVDSTLKIQPAELGDSAVYLCASSDSGRVWETQYFGPGTRLLVL.